This entry lists 27 T cell receptor beta chains sequenced from one sample in a study of cytomegalovirus exposure and HLA in healthy donors. 13 Jbeta primers and 60 Vbeta primers were used for the PCR. Sequencing was performed with immunoSEQ multiplex PCR; in TCRdb, only in-frame clones are kept and a portion is missing. The table records hundreds of thousands of clones, around 65% of them present only once. The sample consisted of PBMCs. These receptors were collected from a female donor in good health and CMV-seronegative.

The genes are TRBV6-1 and TRBJ2-5, with D possibly matching TRBD2 (6 bases). The germline V gene has CDR1 MNHNS and CDR2 SASEGT. V lost 3 bases and J 5 bases, leaving 10 bases between the germline ends. The CDR3 totals 13 residues. The CDR3 region is CASSDLARETQYF. In nucleotides, the CDR3 is TGTGCCAGCAGTGACCTAGCGCGGGAGACCCAGTACTTC.

The genes are TRBV10-3 and TRBJ2-6; TRBD1 might be the D (5 bases). The germline V gene encodes CDR1 ENHRY and CDR2 SYGVKD. The V and J ends lost 2 bases and 1 base respectively, with 12 bases between them. The CDR3 contains 17 residues. CDR3 DNA sequence: TGTGCCATCAGTGAGCGGTCAGGGCCGTCTGGGGCCAACGTCCTGACTTTC. This sequence encodes CAISERSGPSGANVLTF.

CDR3 in DNA: TGTGCCAGCCAAGCGGGAGGTTCGAGCGCCGAGCAGTACTTC. It translates to CASQAGGSSAEQYF. This chain connects TRBV6-5 to TRBJ2-7; 9 positions agree with TRBD2. The V segment lost 8 bases and the J segment 6 bases; nucleotides outside the gene matches: 11. Germline V gene sequence: CDR1 MNHEY, CDR2 SVGAGI. The CDR3 runs to 14 residues.

This clone occurred a few times. J is TRBJ1-1 and V is TRBV6-1, with D tentatively TRBD1 (5 bases). With 6 bases removed from V and 3 bases from J, the gap between germline ends came to 17 bases. From germline, CDR1 is MNHNS and CDR2 SASEGT. CDR3 length equals 15 residues. Written as DNA, the CDR3 is TGTGCCAGCAGGGTGGGACTTGGGGTGGACACTGAAGCTTTCTTT. Translated, it gives CASRVGLGVDTEAFF.

As regards this clone: This sample includes further DNA sequences coding for the same CDR3. The chain joins TRBV29-1 to TRBJ1-1; 7 bases map to TRBD1. Germline V CDR1 and CDR2: SQVTM, ANQGSEA. There are 12 residues in the CDR3. V shed 6 bases, J shed 0 bases, and the junction held 1 base outside the gene matches. The CDR3 region is CSVGGMNTEAFF. As DNA, the CDR3 is TGCAGCGTAGGGGGCATGAACACTGAAGCTTTCTTT.

The rearrangement links TRBV27 to TRBJ1-6; a weak D match, TRBD1 (6 bases). CDR1 and CDR2 (germline): MNHEY, SMNVEV (reference sequence). Trimming removed 5 bases at V and 8 bases at J, with 16 bases between. The CDR3 has 15 residues. The chain's CDR3 is CASSARTGTDSPLHF. DNA of the CDR3: TGTGCCAGCAGTGCCCGAACAGGGACGGATTCACCCCTCCACTTT.

The V and J genes are TRBV28 and TRBJ2-5, with TRBD2 matching over 7 bases. With the DNA end fitting TRBJ2-7 better, the J assignment may be wrong. The V gene's germline CDR1 is MDHEN and CDR2 SYDVKM. CDR3 length: 14 residues. CDR3: CASSGDWGGYEQYF. The CDR3 DNA follows: TGTGCCAGCAGTGGCGACTGGGGGGGCTACGAGCAGTACTTC.

The chain recombines TRBV19 with TRBJ2-1; 9 bases match TRBD1. CDR1 is LNHDA and CDR2 is SQIVND in the germline V gene (reference sequence). With 2 bases clipped from V and 8 bases from J, the junction kept 7 bases outside the gene matches. There are 15 residues in the CDR3. CDR3 sequence reads: CASSIWDRVIDEQFF. The CDR3 DNA sequence: TGTGCCAGTAGTATATGGGACAGGGTCATCGATGAGCAGTTCTTC.

The chain combines TRBV9 with TRBJ2-3; D not resolved. This CDR3 comprises 13 residues. V was trimmed by 2 bases and J by 6 bases, leaving 10 bases between them. The germline CDR1 and CDR2 sequences are SGDLS and YYNGEE. CDR3 protein: CASSVLSLDTQYF. CDR3 DNA: TGTGCCAGCAGCGTCCTCTCTTTGGATACGCAGTATTTT.

This rearrangement joins TRBV19 to TRBJ1-2; TRBD1 might be the D (5 bases). Looked up from germline, CDR1 is LNHDA and CDR2 is SQIVND (reference sequence). The ends were cut back, 6 bases at V and 4 bases at J, with 18 bases in the middle. The CDR3 sequence is 15 residues long. As DNA, the CDR3 is TGTGCCAGTAGCACAGCGGGGCCTTTTCTCTATGGCTACACCTTC. Translation: CASSTAGPFLYGYTF.

The CDR3 bases are TGTGCCAGTAGCGCGACCGACAGGGGTGGTCGACAGCCCCAGCATTTT. Its protein is CASSATDRGGRQPQHF. The chain links TRBV19 to TRBJ1-5, with 8 bases aligning to TRBD1. This CDR3 is 16 amino acids long. Germline V gives CDR1 LNHDA, CDR2 SQIVND (reference sequence). V trimming: 6 bases; J trimming: 7 bases; junction bases outside the gene matches: 14.

There are a few counts of this clone. The V call is TRBV7-8, the J call TRBJ1-1; possible D gene TRBD1, 6 bases. Germline CDR1 reads SGHVS; CDR2 reads FQNEAQ. This CDR3 comprises 14 residues. V lost 5 bases to trimming and J lost 2 bases, with 12 bases between them. The CDR3 region has the DNA TGTGCCAGCAGCCCAACCAGGGGCAACACTGAAGCTTTCTTT. It specifies CASSPTRGNTEAFF.

The chain carries TRBV19 and TRBJ1-4; D is perhaps TRBD1 (6 bases). CDR3 length: 14 amino acids. Per germline, CDR1 LNHDA and CDR2 SQIVND (reference sequence). V was trimmed by 9 bases and J by 7 bases, leaving 18 bases between them. CDR3 residues: CASTGGGLSEKLFF. DNA for the CDR3: TGTGCCAGCACTGGCGGGGGGCTGAGTGAAAAACTGTTTTTT.

The chain employs TRBV29-1 and TRBJ1-3, with a possible D match to TRBD1 (5 bases). With 5 bases removed from V and 4 bases from J, the gap between germline ends came to 18 bases. CDR1 SQVTM and CDR2 ANQGSEA come from the germline V gene. CDR3 length equals 15 residues. CDR3 protein: CSVQLRLAGGNTIYF. DNA of the CDR3: TGCAGCGTTCAATTGCGACTAGCAGGGGGAAACACCATATATTTT.

The chain recombines TRBV27 with TRBJ2-1, with TRBD1 matching 7 bases. V lost 3 bases, J lost 15 bases, and 8 bases stayed unmatched. This CDR3 is built from 12 residues. CDR1 and CDR2 from the germline V gene are MNHEY and SMNVEV (reference sequence). The CDR3 loop is CASSLGDRDWFF. CDR3 nucleotides: TGTGCCAGCAGTTTGGGCGACAGGGATTGGTTCTTC.

This clone turned up a few times. J is TRBJ2-5 and V is TRBV11-3; 10 nucleotides align to TRBD1. Trimming cost V 5 bases and J 4 bases; bases outside gene matches: 1. CDR1 is SGHNT, CDR2 YENEEA, per germline. CDR3 length: 13 amino acids. The CDR3 DNA follows: TGTGCCAGCAGCCGGACAGGGGGAGAGACCCAGTACTTC. Translation gives CASSRTGGETQYF.

The CDR3 DNA follows: TGTGCCAGCAGCTACCTTTGGGCTGTCGCTGAAGCTTTCTTT. Its translation is CASSYLWAVAEAFF. V is TRBV11-3 and J is TRBJ1-1; D unresolved. The CDR3 is 14 residues long. The germline V gene encodes CDR1 SGHNT and CDR2 YENEEA. Trimming pared 4 bases from V and 6 bases from J, leaving 15 bases between.

This sequence joins TRBV30 and TRBJ1-2; perhaps TRBD1 as D (6 bases). This CDR3 is 17 amino acids long. Germline CDR1 reads GTSNPN; CDR2 reads SVGIG (reference sequence). Trimming removed 0 bases from V and 0 bases from J, with 17 bases in between. The CDR3 region is CAWSVVPTGTSNYGYTF. CDR3 in DNA: TGTGCCTGGAGTGTAGTCCCCACAGGGACGTCTAACTATGGCTACACCTTC. Full variable domain (rest looked up from reference TRBV30 and TRBJ1-2): SQTIHQWPATLVQPVGSPLSLECTVEGTSNPNLYWYRQAAGRGLQLLFYSVGIGQISSEVPQNLSASRPQDRQFILSSKKLLLSDSGFYLCAWSVVPTGTSNYGYTFGSGTRLTVV.

The chain recombines TRBV6-1 with TRBJ2-1; D remains ambiguous. The CDR3 totals 16 residues. With 0 bases removed from V and 4 bases from J, the gap between germline ends came to 13 bases. Germline CDR1 reads MNHNS; CDR2 reads SASEGT. The CDR3 bases are TGTGCCAGCAGTGAAGCCGCCCTGGGCCCTTACAATGAGCAGTTCTTC. Translation gives CASSEAALGPYNEQFF.

This clone was observed a few times. The chain recombines TRBV21-1 with TRBJ2-7; the DNA was not compared with TRBD2, the D call given in the table. TRBV21-1 is a documented pseudogene. The CDR3 extends over 13 amino acids. CDR3 DNA: TGTGCCAGCCCCCCAAACGGGGCCTACGAGCAGTACTTC. This encodes CASPPNGAYEQYF.

The V gene is TRBV6-1, the J gene TRBJ1-1; no reliable D call. Germline V lookup: CDR1 MNHNS, CDR2 SASEGT. Trimming cost V 5 bases and J 7 bases, with 8 bases left between them. The CDR3 contains 11 residues. CDR3 amino acids: CASSPVLEAFF. CDR3 bases: TGTGCCAGCAGTCCGGTCCTTGAAGCTTTCTTT.

The chain links TRBV5-5 to TRBJ1-2; 7 positions match TRBD1. V dropped 4 bases and J dropped 3; count of bases not matched to a gene: 3. In germline, CDR1 is SGHKS, CDR2 YYEKEE (reference sequence). CDR3 length: 13 residues. CDR3 sequence: CASSPGQYYGYTF. The DNA for the CDR3 is TGTGCCAGCAGCCCGGGACAGTACTATGGCTACACCTTC.

The rearrangement uses TRBV5-8 and TRBJ1-2, with D unresolved. This CDR3 is built from 14 residues. Trimming removed 0 bases at V and 3 bases at J, with 9 bases between. Germline-derived CDR1 and CDR2 are SGHTS and YDEGEE. The CDR3 reads CASSLVGPHYGYTF. CDR3 DNA: TGTGCCAGCAGCTTGGTTGGGCCTCACTATGGCTACACCTTC. Full variable domain (rest looked up from reference TRBV5-8 and TRBJ1-2): EAGVTQSPTHLIKTRGQQATLRCSPISGHTSVYWYQQALGLGLQFLLWYDEGEERNRGNFPPRFSGRQFPNYSSELNVNALELEDSALYLCASSLVGPHYGYTFGSGTRLTVV.

The chain recombines TRBV28 with TRBJ1-5; no clear D gene. Germline V CDR1 and CDR2: MDHEN, SYDVKM. V lost 4 bases and J 0 bases, leaving 10 bases between the germline ends. CDR3 length: 15 amino acids. This CDR3 is CASSSRVFSNQPQHF. CDR3 DNA sequence: TGTGCCAGCAGTTCTAGAGTATTTAGCAATCAGCCCCAGCATTTT. Full variable domain (missing parts from reference TRBV28 and TRBJ1-5): DVKVTQSSRYLVKRTGEKVFLECVQDMDHENMFWYRQDPGLGLRLIYFSYDVKMKEKGDIPEGYSVSREKKERFSLILESASTNQTSMYLCASSSRVFSNQPQHFGDGTRLSIL.

In this sample, this clone turned up a few times. V gene TRBV11-2 combines with J gene TRBJ2-1; the match to TRBD2 covers 8 bases. In germline, CDR1 is SGHAT, CDR2 FQNNGV. The CDR3 totals 15 residues. The junction had 4 bases not matched to a gene; V was cut back by 1 base and J by 5 bases. CDR3: CASSLGLASHNEQFF. CDR3 sequence (DNA): TGTGCCAGCAGCTTAGGACTAGCGTCCCACAATGAGCAGTTCTTC.

V usage is TRBV6-1 and J usage is TRBJ2-1, with D possibly being TRBD2 (6 bases). V was trimmed by 4 bases and J by 6 bases, leaving 22 bases between them. The CDR3 consists of 17 residues. Per germline, CDR1 MNHNS and CDR2 SASEGT. The CDR3 sequence is CASSVTRSPWSGNEQFF. The CDR3 region has the DNA TGTGCCAGCAGTGTGACTAGGTCCCCGTGGTCGGGCAATGAGCAGTTCTTC.

The V and J genes are TRBV5-1 and TRBJ2-1; tentative D call: TRBD2 (6 bases). This CDR3 has 12 amino acids. Trimming shortened V by 4 bases and J by 6 bases, and 8 bases separated the two germline ends. The germline V gene has CDR1 SGHRS and CDR2 YFSETQ. The CDR3 bases are TGCGCCAGCAGCCGGGAGAGCAATGAGCAGTTCTTC. Translating gives CASSRESNEQFF.